This is a list of T cell receptor beta chains from one sample in a study of blood T cell repertoires in COVID-19. TCRdb's copy holds only in-frame clones and misses some; the assay was immunoSEQ multiplex PCR. Altogether hundreds of thousands of clones are present, 89% being singletons, with the ten largest covering about 6.5%. The sample was peripheral blood. These receptor sequences come from a man aged 60 to 69 who had recovered from COVID-19. CDR3s include the opening cysteine and the closing phenylalanine or tryptophan. The order of the fields is D gene, V gene, J gene, CDR3 protein, CDR3 DNA. A D gene is named only where the DNA matches it firmly.

TRBD2	TRBV3-1/TRBV3-2	TRBJ2-1	CASSPSWRREGHEQFF	TGTGCCAGCAGCCCCTCCTGGAGGCGGGAGGGCCATGAGCAGTTCTTC
TRBD2	TRBV13	TRBJ2-7	CASSVTLAARYEQYF	TGTGCCAGCAGCGTTACACTAGCGGCGCGGTACGAGCAGTACTTC
TRBD1	TRBV12-5	TRBJ1-2	CASGLSSGDSAYGYTF	TGTGCTAGTGGTCTCTCCTCCGGGGACAGCGCCTATGGCTACACCTTC
NA	TRBV28	TRBJ2-2	CASKLGVKGAGELFF	TGTGCCAGCAAACTTGGAGTGAAAGGCGCCGGGGAGCTGTTTTTT
NA	TRBV20-1	TRBJ1-5	CSASEREYQPQHF	TGCAGTGCTAGTGAGAGGGAATATCAGCCCCAGCATTTT
NA	TRBV11-2	TRBJ1-5	CASSLQGQPQHF	TGTGCCAGCAGCTTACAGGGTCAGCCCCAGCATTTT
TRBD2	TRBV3-1/TRBV3-2	TRBJ2-7	CASSHTLAGSYEQYF	TGTGCCAGCAGCCATACACTAGCGGGGTCTTACGAGCAGTACTTC
NA	TRBV28	TRBJ1-1	CASSLGGRTEAFF	TGTGCCAGCAGTCTCGGAGGTCGCACTGAAGCTTTCTTT
TRBD1	TRBV5-4	TRBJ1-2	CASSSPGTGGGYGYTF	TGTGCCAGCAGCTCCCCCGGGACAGGGGGGGGCTATGGCTACACCTTC
TRBD2	TRBV30	TRBJ2-2	CAWSLGTSGRLFF	TGTGCCTGGAGTCTCGGGACTAGCGGGAGACTGTTTTTT
NA	TRBV6-5	TRBJ2-3	CASRVGGPTDTQYF	TGTGCCAGCAGGGTCGGGGGGCCCACAGATACGCAGTATTTT
TRBD1	TRBV7-2	TRBJ2-2	CASSYRGDTGELFF	TGTGCCAGCAGCTACAGGGGCGACACCGGGGAGCTGTTTTTT
TRBD1	TRBV7-9	TRBJ2-7	CASSPGGGRDRQSYEQYF	TGTGCCAGCAGCCCCGGGGGAGGTCGGGACAGGCAATCCTACGAGCAGTACTTC
NA	TRBV9	TRBJ2-3	CASSVATDRDTQYF	TGTGCCAGCAGCGTAGCTACAGACAGAGATACGCAGTATTTT